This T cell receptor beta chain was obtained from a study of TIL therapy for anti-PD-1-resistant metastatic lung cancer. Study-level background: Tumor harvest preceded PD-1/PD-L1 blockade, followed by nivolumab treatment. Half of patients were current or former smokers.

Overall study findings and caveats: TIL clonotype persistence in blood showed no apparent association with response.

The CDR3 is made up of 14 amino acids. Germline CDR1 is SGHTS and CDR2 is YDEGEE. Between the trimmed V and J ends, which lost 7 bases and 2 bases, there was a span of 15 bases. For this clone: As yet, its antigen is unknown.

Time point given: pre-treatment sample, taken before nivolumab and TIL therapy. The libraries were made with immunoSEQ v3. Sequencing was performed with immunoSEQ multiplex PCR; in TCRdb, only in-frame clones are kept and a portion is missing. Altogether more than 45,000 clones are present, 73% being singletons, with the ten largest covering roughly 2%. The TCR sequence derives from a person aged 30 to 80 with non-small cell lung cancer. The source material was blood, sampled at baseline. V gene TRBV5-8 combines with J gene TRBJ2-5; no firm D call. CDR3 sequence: CASGELRRQETQYF. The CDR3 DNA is TGTGCCAGCGGGGAATTGAGGCGGCAAGAGACCCAGTACTTC.